This entry is about one T cell receptor beta chain. No conserved phenylalanine or tryptophan ends this CDR3, so it is likely a read error. The CDR3 totals 14 residues. Germline CDR1 SGHNT, CDR2 YENEEA. The sample is drawn from a study of tumor-infiltrating lymphocytes in primary liver carcinoma. Overall study: Men as well as women, aged 30 to 69 years, made up the patients.

The investigators made TCR beta cDNA from approximately 500 ng total RNA, using a constant-region primer. Libraries covering TCR beta were generated through three nested multiplex PCR rounds (using a slightly modified ARM-PCR). A C-beta reverse primer and TRBV1-TRBV30 forward primers served in each of the first two PCR rounds, at around 10 cycles apiece. MiXCR, run by TCRdb on the multiplex PCR reads, gives a single entry per CDR3 protein. Of under 45,000 distinct CDR3 sequences in the sample, 73% were seen once. Total RNA and DNA came together from roughly 20-30 mg of bulk tissue without cell sorting. Every one of the tumor samples had a viable tumor cell content above 75%.

The chain carries TRBV11-3 and TRBJ2-1; D remains ambiguous. The receptor was isolated from a man aged 40-55 years with primary liver carcinoma and hepatitis B virus infection. Material: liver tumor tissue from sampling region 2. Subset defined: tumor region T2, inferior pole. For the CDR3, the DNA is TGTGCCAGCAGCTTAGACGTCTCGAACAATGCGCAGTTCATC. Translated, it gives CASSLDVSNNAQFI.